These 31 T cell receptor beta chains share one sample of origin, sequenced in a study of CD8 T cells in Susac syndrome. Random hexamers served to reverse transcribe about 0.45 to 1 ug RNA. TCRdb reprocessed the immunoSEQ multiplex PCR reads with MiXCR, giving one entry per CDR3 protein. This table holds more than 110,000 distinct CDR3 sequences, 85% to 95% found once. Sequenced material: CD4+ T cells from PBMCs. The receptors were gathered from a human donor with Susac syndrome.

This chain links TRBV5-1 with TRBJ2-3; 7 bases align to TRBD2. With 6 bases clipped from V and 1 base from J, the junction kept 8 bases outside the gene matches. Germline CDR1 is SGHRS and CDR2 is YFSETQ. The CDR3 spans 15 residues. Here the CDR3 DNA reads TGCGCCAGCAATGCGATGGCGGGGGGCACAGATACGCAGTATTTT. It is translated as CASNAMAGGTDTQYF.

The table lists this clonotype with a count of one. V usage is TRBV6-5 and J usage is TRBJ2-1; D gene unclear. The CDR3 has 16 amino acids. Germline V gene sequence: CDR1 MNHEY, CDR2 SVGAGI. V dropped 0 bases and J dropped 0 bases, with 9 bases sitting between them. DNA of the CDR3: TGTGCCAGCAGTTACTCGCCCCCCAGCTCCTACAATGAGCAGTTCTTC. It translates to CASSYSPPSSYNEQFF.

CDR3 nucleotides: TGTGCCAGCAGCTTAGGGACAGGGGCCTCCTACAATGAGCAGTTCTTC. Amino acid sequence: CASSLGTGASYNEQFF. The V call is TRBV7-6, the J call TRBJ2-1; 9 bases map to TRBD1. The V gene end was trimmed by 1 base and the J gene end by 0 bases; junction bases not matched to a gene: 1. Per the germline V gene, CDR1 is SGHVS and CDR2 is FNYEAQ. This CDR3 is 16 amino acids long.

The V call is TRBV2, the J call TRBJ2-7; D unresolved. V was clipped by 7 bases and J by 4 bases, with 5 bases between them. Germline V CDR1 and CDR2: SNHLY, FYNNEI. The CDR3 has 10 residues. CDR3 nucleotide sequence: TGTGCCAGCAATCTGTACGAGCAGTACTTC. As protein: CASNLYEQYF.

V and J are TRBV20-1 and TRBJ2-1; no firm D call. The CDR3 is made up of 13 amino acids. The germline CDR1 and CDR2 sequences are DFQATT and SNEGSKA (reference sequence). The V gene lost 6 bases and the J gene lost 9 bases, with 18 bases spanning the gap. The DNA for the CDR3 is TGCAGTGCCCTTGGAACTGGGCAGAGTGAGCAGTTCTTC. Amino acid sequence: CSALGTGQSEQFF.

The J gene is TRBJ2-1, the V gene TRBV21-1; TRBD2, the table's D call, lacks a check against the DNA. TRBV21-1 is flagged as a pseudogene. CDR3 length equals 17 residues. The CDR3 is CASSKVGIAGTLGEQFF. CDR3 nucleotides: TGTGCCAGCAGCAAAGTTGGGATAGCGGGAACGCTTGGTGAGCAGTTCTTC.

The V call is TRBV20-1, the J call TRBJ2-1; maybe TRBD2 (6 bases). CDR3 length: 14 residues. V was shortened by 7 bases and J by 5 bases, with 18 bases between the two germline ends. The V gene's germline CDR1 is DFQATT and CDR2 SNEGSKA (reference sequence). CDR3 coding DNA: TGCAGTGTTCAGACATTTCTAGCGCACAATGAGCAGTTCTTC. Translation: CSVQTFLAHNEQFF.

V gene TRBV5-4 combines with J gene TRBJ1-2; tentatively, D is TRBD1 (6 bases). Germline CDR1 and CDR2: SGHNT and YYREEE (reference sequence). The CDR3 has 13 residues. Trimming took 0 bases from V and 4 from J, leaving 7 bases between them. CDR3 amino acids: CASSLDRAYGYTF. The CDR3 coding sequence is TGTGCCAGCAGCTTGGACAGGGCCTATGGCTACACCTTC.

The J gene is TRBJ1-1, the V gene TRBV15, with TRBD1 as a possible D gene (5 bases). The V gene lost 1 base and the J gene lost 1 base, with 10 bases spanning the gap. The CDR3 is 15 amino acids. Per the germline V gene, CDR1 is LNHNV and CDR2 is YYDKDF (reference sequence). The CDR3 DNA sequence: TGTGCCACCAGCAGAGCCCGGGGCCCGAACACTGAAGCTTTCTTT. It codes for CATSRARGPNTEAFF. The full variable domain, with the rest looked up from reference TRBV15 and TRBJ1-1, is DAMVIQNPRYQVTQFGKPVTLSCSQTLNHNVMYWYQQKSSQAPKLLFHYYDKDFNNEADTPDNFQSRRPNTSFCFLDIRSPGLGDTAMYLCATSRARGPNTEAFFGQGTRLTVV.

The chain has TRBV20-1 and TRBJ1-1, with D tentatively TRBD1 (6 bases). Trimming cost V 2 bases and J 1 base, with 11 bases left between them. CDR1 is DFQATT and CDR2 is SNEGSKA in the germline V gene (reference sequence). There are 14 residues in the CDR3. CDR3 sequence: CSARQGLGNTEAFF. DNA for the CDR3: TGCAGTGCTAGACAGGGGTTGGGGAACACTGAAGCTTTCTTT.

The J gene is TRBJ2-7, the V gene TRBV6-6; D is perhaps TRBD1 or TRBD2 (6 bases each). Trimming removed 7 bases at V and 5 bases at J, with 15 bases between. CDR1 is MNHNY and CDR2 is SVGAGI in the germline V gene (reference sequence). The CDR3 extends over 13 amino acids. The CDR3 reads CASTLPGANEQYF. DNA for the CDR3: TGTGCCAGCACCCTACCGGGGGCGAACGAGCAGTACTTC.

The chain couples TRBV5-4 to TRBJ1-1, with TRBD1 matching 7 bases. Germline lookup yields CDR1 SGHNT and CDR2 YYREEE (reference sequence). This CDR3 contains 13 residues. V gave up 2 bases and J gave up 3 bases; unmatched junction bases: 1. CDR3 region: CASSFTGDTEAFF. The CDR3 nucleotides read TGTGCCAGCAGCTTTACAGGGGACACTGAAGCTTTCTTT. Variable domain in full (rest from reference TRBV5-4 and TRBJ1-1): ETGVTQSPTHLIKTRGQQVTLRCSSQSGHNTVSWYQQALGQGPQFIFQYYREEENGRGNFPPRFSGLQFPNYSSELNVNALELDDSALYLCASSFTGDTEAFFGQGTRLTVV.

V gene TRBV28 combines with J gene TRBJ2-1; D perhaps matches TRBD2 (6 bases). The germline CDR1 and CDR2 sequences are MDHEN and SYDVKM. The CDR3 is 15 residues long. Between the trimmed V and J ends, which lost 3 bases and 3 bases, there was a span of 12 bases. The CDR3 here is CASSLSRGIYNEQFF. CDR3 nucleotide sequence: TGTGCCAGCAGTTTGTCCCGGGGGATCTACAATGAGCAGTTCTTC.

V and J are TRBV20-1 and TRBJ1-1; the D is unclear. Germline V gives CDR1 DFQATT, CDR2 SNEGSKA (reference sequence). The CDR3 extends over 13 amino acids. V lost 4 bases, J lost 2 bases, and 11 bases lay in between. Written as DNA, the CDR3 is TGCAGTGCTAAGGACGGATTTAACACTGAAGCTTTCTTT. This sequence encodes CSAKDGFNTEAFF.

V gene TRBV10-3 combines with J gene TRBJ1-5; no firm D call. Germline lookup yields CDR1 ENHRY and CDR2 SYGVKD. Trimming took off 11 bases at V and 7 bases at J, with 9 bases between the two ends. The CDR3 runs 10 residues. Here the CDR3 reads CAVPIQPQHF. DNA of the CDR3: TGTGCCGTCCCGATCCAGCCCCAGCATTTT.

CDR3 sequence reads: CASSPGLNPYEQYF. CDR3 sequence (DNA): TGTGCCAGCAGCCCGGGACTGAACCCCTACGAGCAGTACTTC. The rearrangement joins TRBV3-1 to TRBJ2-7; D perhaps matches TRBD2 (6 bases). Trimming removed 4 bases at V and 2 bases at J, with 12 bases between. Germline assignment: CDR1 LGHDT and CDR2 YNNKEL (reference sequence). The CDR3 covers 14 residues.

V gene TRBV7-3 combines with J gene TRBJ2-1; D might be TRBD2 (6 bases). The CDR3 length is 15 residues. Germline V gene lookup returns CDR1 SGHTA and CDR2 FQGTGA. V lost 3 bases and J lost 5, with 14 bases in between. CDR3 protein: CASSFMSGSNNEQFF. CDR3 in DNA: TGTGCCAGCAGCTTTATGAGCGGGTCAAACAATGAGCAGTTCTTC.

In its sample, this clonotype was seen once. The rearrangement uses TRBV30 and TRBJ1-2; the D is unclear. V was cut by 2 bases and J by 5 bases, with 18 bases left in between. Per the germline V gene, CDR1 is GTSNPN and CDR2 is SVGIG (reference sequence). CDR3 size: 15 residues. The CDR3 nucleotides read TGTGCCTGGAGTCCTGGACTGCTCAAGGCGTATGGCTACACCTTC. Translation gives CAWSPGLLKAYGYTF. Full variable domain (rest looked up from reference TRBV30 and TRBJ1-2): SQTIHQWPATLVQPVGSPLSLECTVEGTSNPNLYWYRQAAGRGLQLLFYSVGIGQISSEVPQNLSASRPQDRQFILSSKKLLLSDSGFYLCAWSPGLLKAYGYTFGSGTRLTVV.

The chain joins TRBV3-1 to TRBJ2-3; 11 bases align to TRBD2. Looked up from germline, CDR1 is LGHDT and CDR2 is YNNKEL (reference sequence). Losses at the gene ends were 0 bases for V and 7 bases for J; bases not matched to a gene: 9. The CDR3 is 17 amino acids. CDR3 amino acids: CASSQDWTSGRVNTQYF. CDR3 nucleotides: TGTGCCAGCAGCCAAGATTGGACTAGCGGGCGGGTTAATACGCAGTATTTT.

The chain couples TRBV6-2 or TRBV6-3 to TRBJ1-5; 8 bases align to TRBD1. V dropped 5 bases and J dropped 1; count of bases not matched to a gene: 4. The CDR3 has 15 amino acids. CDR1 MNHEY and CDR2 SVGEGT come from the germline V gene. The CDR3 is CASSPDRVSNQPQHF. The DNA for the CDR3 is TGTGCCAGCAGTCCGGACAGGGTGAGCAATCAGCCCCAGCATTTT.

The CDR3 DNA is TGTGCCAGCAGCTCCGGACTAGCGACGGCCTACGAGCAGTACTTC. This codes for CASSSGLATAYEQYF. The V and J genes are TRBV7-6 and TRBJ2-7; 9 bases map to TRBD2. This CDR3 has 15 residues. Germline V gene lookup returns CDR1 SGHVS and CDR2 FNYEAQ. V was clipped by 4 bases and J by 2 bases; unmatched bases: 6.

J is TRBJ1-5 and V is TRBV4-1, with D possibly matching TRBD1 (5 bases). Germline V gene sequence: CDR1 MGHRA, CDR2 YSYEKL. This CDR3 region has 15 residues. Trimming took off 0 bases at V and 6 bases at J, with 12 bases between the two ends. The CDR3 loop reads CASSQDDWGGQPQHF. CDR3 coding DNA: TGCGCCAGCAGCCAAGATGATTGGGGGGGTCAGCCCCAGCATTTT.

The V call is TRBV6-6, the J call TRBJ2-5, with D perhaps matching TRBD1 or TRBD2 (6 bases each). Germline-derived CDR1 and CDR2 are MNHNY and SVGAGI (reference sequence). Trimming took 6 bases from V and 12 from J, leaving 14 bases between them. The CDR3 runs to 11 residues. CDR3 nucleotides: TGTGCCAGCAGCCGAAACAGGGAGGAGTACTTC. It specifies CASSRNREEYF.

This rearrangement joins TRBV11-3 to TRBJ1-1; TRBD1 matches 7 bases. The junction had 11 bases not matched to a gene; V was cut back by 7 bases and J by 6 bases. Germline assignment: CDR1 SGHNT and CDR2 YENEEA. The CDR3 spans 14 residues. CDR3 bases: TGTGCCAGCATCAGGGGGGACGACAGGGCTGAAGCTTTCTTT. Encoded protein: CASIRGDDRAEAFF.

The gene calls are TRBV30 and TRBJ1-1, with TRBD1 identical over 8 bases. After removal of 6 bases from V and 1 base from J, the junction contained 7 bases not matched to a gene. Germline values: CDR1 GTSNPN, CDR2 SVGIG (reference sequence). The CDR3 covers 14 residues. Written as DNA, the CDR3 is TGTGCCTGTACTCGCGACAGGGGGAACACTGAAGCTTTCTTT. Translation: CACTRDRGNTEAFF.

This chain uses TRBV12-3 or TRBV12-4 with TRBJ1-2; TRBD1 aligns across 7 bases. The CDR3 loop spans 15 amino acids. Trimming at V came to 3 bases and at J to 4 bases, leaving 8 bases not matched to a gene. The CDR3 bases are TGTGCCAGCAGTTTCGAGGACAGGCCCCTCTATGGCTACACCTTC. It encodes CASSFEDRPLYGYTF.

The chain combines TRBV11-2 with TRBJ1-2; D unclear. V was clipped by 5 bases and J by 4 bases, with 17 bases between them. The CDR3 has 15 amino acids. The germline V gene encodes CDR1 SGHAT and CDR2 FQNNGV. The CDR3 region is CASSLNSEVGYGYTF. The CDR3 DNA is TGTGCCAGCAGCCTAAACTCAGAGGTTGGCTATGGCTACACCTTC.

V is TRBV4-1 and J is TRBJ2-3; D remains ambiguous. Germline V gives CDR1 MGHRA, CDR2 YSYEKL. V was shortened by 1 base and J by 4 bases, with 12 bases between the two germline ends. The CDR3 totals 15 residues. CDR3: CASSQGWAVSDTQYF. Here the CDR3 DNA reads TGCGCCAGCAGCCAAGGGTGGGCAGTTTCAGATACGCAGTATTTT.

The V and J genes are TRBV27 and TRBJ2-1, with D possibly being TRBD2 (5 bases). CDR1 and CDR2 from the germline V gene are MNHEY and SMNVEV (reference sequence). The CDR3 runs 12 residues. V gave up 5 bases and J gave up 9 bases, with 11 bases separating them. CDR3 in DNA: TGTGCCAGCAGTCACCCGAGCGGTGAGCAGTTCTTC. It translates to CASSHPSGEQFF.

This chain connects TRBV3-1 to TRBJ2-3; no reliable D call. This CDR3 comprises 14 residues. The germline V gene has CDR1 LGHDT and CDR2 YNNKEL (reference sequence). Trimming took off 4 bases at V and 1 base at J, with 9 bases between the two ends. The CDR3 DNA follows: TGTGCCAGCAGCCGAAGAACGGGCACAGATACGCAGTATTTT. Translated, it gives CASSRRTGTDTQYF.

This chain uses TRBV30 with TRBJ1-1, with D perhaps matching TRBD1 (6 bases). The CDR3 extends over 14 amino acids. The germline V gene has CDR1 GTSNPN and CDR2 SVGIG (reference sequence). With 2 bases removed from V and 3 bases from J, the gap between germline ends came to 13 bases. The CDR3 is CAWSPQGLYTEAFF. The CDR3, as DNA: TGTGCCTGGAGTCCTCAGGGGCTGTACACTGAAGCTTTCTTT.